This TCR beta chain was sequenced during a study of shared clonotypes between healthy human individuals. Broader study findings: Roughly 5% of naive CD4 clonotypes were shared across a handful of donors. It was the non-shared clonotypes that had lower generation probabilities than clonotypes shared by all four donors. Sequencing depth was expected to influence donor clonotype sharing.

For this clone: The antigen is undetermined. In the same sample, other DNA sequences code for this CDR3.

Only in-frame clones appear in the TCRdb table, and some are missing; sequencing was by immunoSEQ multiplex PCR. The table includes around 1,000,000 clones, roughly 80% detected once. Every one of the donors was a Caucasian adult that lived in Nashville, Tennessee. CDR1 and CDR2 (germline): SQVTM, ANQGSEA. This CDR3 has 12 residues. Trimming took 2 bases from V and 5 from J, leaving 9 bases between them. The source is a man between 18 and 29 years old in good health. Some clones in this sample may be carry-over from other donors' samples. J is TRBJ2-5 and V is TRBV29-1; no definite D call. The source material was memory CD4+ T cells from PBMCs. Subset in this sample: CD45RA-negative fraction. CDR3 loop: CSVEPGGETQYF. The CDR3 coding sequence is TGCAGCGTTGAACCGGGTGGGGAGACCCAGTACTTC.